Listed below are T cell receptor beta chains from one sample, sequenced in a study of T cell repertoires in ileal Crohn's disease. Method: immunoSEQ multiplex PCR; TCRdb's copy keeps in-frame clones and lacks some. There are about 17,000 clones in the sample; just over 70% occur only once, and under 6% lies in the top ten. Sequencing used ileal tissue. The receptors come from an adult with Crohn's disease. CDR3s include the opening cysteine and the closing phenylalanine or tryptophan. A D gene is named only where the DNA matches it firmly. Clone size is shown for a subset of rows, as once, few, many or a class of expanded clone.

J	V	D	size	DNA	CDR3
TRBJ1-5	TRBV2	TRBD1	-	TGTGCCAGCAGCCGGACAGGGCTTATCCAGCCCCAGCATTTT	CASSRTGLIQPQHF
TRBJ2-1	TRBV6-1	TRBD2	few	TGTGCCAGCAGCGAAGGACTAGCGGAGTACAATGAGCAGTTCTTC	CASSEGLAEYNEQFF
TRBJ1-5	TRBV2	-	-	TGTGCCAGCAGGCGGGACGGCAATCAGCCCCAGCATTTT	CASRRDGNQPQHF
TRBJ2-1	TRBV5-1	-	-	TGCGCCAGCAGCGAGCGGGCCCACAATGAGCAGTTCTTC	CASSERAHNEQFF
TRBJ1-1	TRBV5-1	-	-	TGCGCCAGCAGCTTGTCATCAGGGATGAACACTGAAGCTTTCTTT	CASSLSSGMNTEAFF
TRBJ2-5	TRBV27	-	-	TGTGCCAGCAGGGGGCAGGGCGGGGTGACCCAGTACTTC	CASRGQGGVTQYF
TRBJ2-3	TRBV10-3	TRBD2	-	TGTGCCATCGGGACTAGCGGGGCTAGCACAGATACGCAGTATTTT	CAIGTSGASTDTQYF
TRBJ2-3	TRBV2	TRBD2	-	TGTGCCAGCAGTCTTGAGCGGGGGAGCACAGATACGCAGTATTTT	CASSLERGSTDTQYF
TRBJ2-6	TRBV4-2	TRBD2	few	TGTGCCAGCAGCCAAGATGGGGGGGCTGGGGCCAACGTCCTGACTTTC	CASSQDGGAGANVLTF
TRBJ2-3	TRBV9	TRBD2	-	TGTGCCAGCAGCGTTGGACTAGCGGGAGTTGGCGATACGCAGTATTTT	CASSVGLAGVGDTQYF
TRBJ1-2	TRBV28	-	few	TGTGCCAGCAGCCAACAGGGTACGGGAGGCTACACCTTC	CASSQQGTGGYTF
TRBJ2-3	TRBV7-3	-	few	TGTGCCAGCAGCTTAAACCCTAGCGATACGCAGTATTTT	CASSLNPSDTQYF
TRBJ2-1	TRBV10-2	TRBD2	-	TGCGCCAGCAAAACAGGGGGCCCCGGACTAGCGGGACTCAATGAGCAGTTCTTC	CASKTGGPGLAGLNEQFF
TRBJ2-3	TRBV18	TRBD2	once	TGTGCCAGCTCACCACTCTCTAGCGGCAGCACAGATACGCAGTATTTT	CASSPLSSGSTDTQYF
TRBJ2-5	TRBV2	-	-	TGTGCCAGCAGTGATGTACAAGAGACCCAGTACTTC	CASSDVQETQYF
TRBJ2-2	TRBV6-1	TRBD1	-	TGTGCCAGCAGTGAGGGACAGGTGAACACCGGGGAGCTGTTTTTT	CASSEGQVNTGELFF
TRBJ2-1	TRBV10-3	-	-	TGTGCCATCAGTGTTGGGGGGAGCTCCTACAATGAGCAGTTCTTC	CAISVGGSSYNEQFF
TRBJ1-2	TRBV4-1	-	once	TGCGCCAGCAGCCAAGAGCCGGGTTCTGGCTACACCTTC	CASSQEPGSGYTF
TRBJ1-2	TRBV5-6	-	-	TGTGCCAGCAGCTACAGGGATGGCTACACCTTC	CASSYRDGYTF
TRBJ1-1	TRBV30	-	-	TGTGCCTGGAGTGGACAGATGAACACTGAAGCTTTCTTT	CAWSGQMNTEAFF
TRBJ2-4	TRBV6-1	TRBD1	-	TGTGCCACCCTGGACAGGGGGCCAAACATTCAGTACTTC	CATLDRGPNIQYF
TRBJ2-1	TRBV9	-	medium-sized	TGTGCCAGCAGCGTTTCTTCAGGGTCCTACAATGAGCAGTTCTTC	CASSVSSGSYNEQFF
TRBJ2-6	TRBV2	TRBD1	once	TGTGCCAGCTTAAGGGACAGGGCCTCTGGGGCCAACGTCCTGACTTTC	CASLRDRASGANVLTF
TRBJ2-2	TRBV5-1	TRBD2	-	TGCGCCAGCAGCTTGGGGACTAGACACACCGGGGAGCTGTTTTTT	CASSLGTRHTGELFF
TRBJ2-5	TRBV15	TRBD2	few	TGTGCCACCAGCGTCGGGACTAGCGGCCAAGAGACCCAGTACTTC	CATSVGTSGQETQYF
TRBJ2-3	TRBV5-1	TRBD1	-	TGCGCCAGCAGCTGGGACAGGGTCGCAGATACGCAGTATTTT	CASSWDRVADTQYF
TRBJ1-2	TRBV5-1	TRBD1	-	TGCGCCAGCAGCTGGAGACAGGGACCACGGGATGGCTACACCTTC	CASSWRQGPRDGYTF
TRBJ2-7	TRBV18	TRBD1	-	TGTGCCAGCTCACTGGGACAGGTCCCCTACGAGCAGTACTTC	CASSLGQVPYEQYF
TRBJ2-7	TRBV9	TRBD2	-	TGTGCCAGCAGCGTAGGGCAGGGGAGCGGGGGAGCCTACGAGCAGTACTTC	CASSVGQGSGGAYEQYF
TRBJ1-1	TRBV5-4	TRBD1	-	TGTGCCAGCAGCTTAGGACAGACAGGGGGGAACACTGAAGCTTTCTTT	CASSLGQTGGNTEAFF
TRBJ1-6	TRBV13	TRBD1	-	TGTGCCAGCAGCTTCGGACAGGACCCTAATTCACCCCTCCACTTT	CASSFGQDPNSPLHF
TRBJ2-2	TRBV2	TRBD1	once	TGTGCCAGCAGTTATACAGGGGCCCCCGGGGAGCTGTTTTTT	CASSYTGAPGELFF
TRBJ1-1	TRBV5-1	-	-	TGCGCCAGCAGCCCAAACGGGGGCACTGAAGCTTTCTTT	CASSPNGGTEAFF
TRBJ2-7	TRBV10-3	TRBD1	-	TGTGCCATTTGGGACAGGGGGTCCTACGAGCAGTACTTC	CAIWDRGSYEQYF